This T cell receptor beta chain was identified in a study of cytomegalovirus exposure and HLA in healthy donors. General study findings and limits: About 87% or about 30% of the time was how often most TCR beta V segments were productive, according to an earlier analysis. Cytomegalovirus status, reportedly, was diagnosed with high specificity and sensitivity by the classifier. In a later analysis, the majority of CMV-associated beta chains seemingly showed HLA restriction.

The PCR used 60 Vbeta and 13 Jbeta primers. This table comes from immunoSEQ multiplex PCR, and its TCRdb copy is limited to in-frame clones, with some not included. The table includes about 72,000 clones, over 50% detected once. A word on this clone: The antigen remains undetermined.

The receptor was isolated from a man in his forties in good health and CMV-seropositive. Material for sequencing was PBMCs.

DNA for the CDR3: TGTGCCAGCTCGGAAACTCTGACAGGGGCGCACACCGGGGAGCTGTTTTTT. It specifies CASSETLTGAHTGELFF. V and J are TRBV18 and TRBJ2-2; 8 positions match TRBD1. CDR3 length: 17 residues. The germline CDR1 and CDR2 sequences are KGHSH and LQKENI. Losses at the gene ends were 6 bases for V and 3 bases for J; bases not matched to a gene: 12.